The rows below give T cell receptor beta chains drawn from one sample of a study of blood T cell repertoires in COVID-19. Method: immunoSEQ multiplex PCR; TCRdb's copy keeps in-frame clones and lacks some. The profile shows around 68,000 clones, roughly 80% of them singletons. Sequencing input: peripheral blood. The receptors here all came from a man aged 80 or over with active COVID-19. Each CDR3 is given with its conserved first and last residue. D genes are given only for firm matches. Some rows have no size entry. The others give once, few or many, or a class for an expanded clone.

D gene: TRBD2; V gene: TRBV9; J gene: TRBJ2-7; clone size: .; CDR3 DNA: TGTGCCAGCAGCGTAGGTCCTAGCGGGTCTACCTACGAGCAGTACTTC; CDR3 protein: CASSVGPSGSTYEQYF
D gene: .; V gene: TRBV7-9; J gene: TRBJ2-1; clone size: .; CDR3 DNA: TGTGCCAGCAGCTATAATAGCGGAGTCTACAATGAGCAGTTCTTC; CDR3 protein: CASSYNSGVYNEQFF
D gene: TRBD1; V gene: TRBV9; J gene: TRBJ2-5; clone size: .; CDR3 DNA: TGTGCCAGCAGCGTAGAGCAGGGGGCTTGGGAGACCCAGTACTTC; CDR3 protein: CASSVEQGAWETQYF
D gene: .; V gene: TRBV7-2; J gene: TRBJ1-2; clone size: .; CDR3 DNA: TGTGCCAGCAGCTTAACGGGGACAAACTATGGCTACACCTTC; CDR3 protein: CASSLTGTNYGYTF
D gene: .; V gene: TRBV24-1; J gene: TRBJ2-6; clone size: .; CDR3 DNA: TGTGCCACCAGTGGGGGGGCTGGGGCCAACGTCCTGACTTTC; CDR3 protein: CATSGGAGANVLTF
D gene: TRBD2; V gene: TRBV27; J gene: TRBJ2-3; clone size: .; CDR3 DNA: TGTGCCAGCTTTAGGCGGGGGAGCACAGATACGCAGTATTTT; CDR3 protein: CASFRRGSTDTQYF
D gene: .; V gene: TRBV6-5; J gene: TRBJ1-1; clone size: .; CDR3 DNA: TGTGCCAGCAGTTACACATTGATGAACACTGAAGCTTTCTTT; CDR3 protein: CASSYTLMNTEAFF
D gene: TRBD2; V gene: TRBV2; J gene: TRBJ2-2; clone size: .; CDR3 DNA: TGTGCCACCCTTGGGACTAGCGGGTCCCCGAACACCGGGGAGCTGTTTTTT; CDR3 protein: CATLGTSGSPNTGELFF
D gene: .; V gene: TRBV27; J gene: TRBJ1-1; clone size: .; CDR3 DNA: TGTGCCAGCAGTTTATCGGGGGGACACACTGAAGCTTTCTTT; CDR3 protein: CASSLSGGHTEAFF
D gene: .; V gene: TRBV7-9; J gene: TRBJ1-2; clone size: .; CDR3 DNA: TGTGCCAGCAGCTTATCAGGGTTTGCCTACACCTTC; CDR3 protein: CASSLSGFAYTF
D gene: .; V gene: TRBV6-2/TRBV6-3; J gene: TRBJ2-1; clone size: .; CDR3 DNA: TGTGCCAGCAGTTACTCGAAGACAGTCGCAAATGAGCAGTTCTTC; CDR3 protein: CASSYSKTVANEQFF
D gene: TRBD1; V gene: TRBV30; J gene: TRBJ2-1; clone size: .; CDR3 DNA: TGTGCCTGGAGTGTAGGGGGGACAGGGGTAGGGGAGCAGTTCTTC; CDR3 protein: CAWSVGGTGVGEQFF
D gene: .; V gene: TRBV10-3; J gene: TRBJ2-1; clone size: .; CDR3 DNA: TGTGCCACTGCGAACCACGAAAAGCTTTACAATGAGCAGTTCTTC; CDR3 protein: CATANHEKLYNEQFF
D gene: .; V gene: TRBV6-2/TRBV6-3; J gene: TRBJ2-7; clone size: .; CDR3 DNA: TGTGCCAGCAGTCGAACCCCCCATTGGAGGCAGTACTTC; CDR3 protein: CASSRTPHWRQYF
D gene: TRBD1; V gene: TRBV19; J gene: TRBJ1-5; clone size: .; CDR3 DNA: TGTGCCAGTAGTACGACAGGGGAAGGGCATCAGCCCCAGCATTTT; CDR3 protein: CASSTTGEGHQPQHF
D gene: .; V gene: TRBV27; J gene: TRBJ2-3; clone size: .; CDR3 DNA: TGTGCCAGCAGTCTTAACAGACCCACAGATACGCAGTATTTT; CDR3 protein: CASSLNRPTDTQYF
D gene: TRBD1; V gene: TRBV18; J gene: TRBJ2-5; clone size: .; CDR3 DNA: TGTGCCAGCTCAGCTACAGGGGAACAAGAGACCCAGTACTTC; CDR3 protein: CASSATGEQETQYF
D gene: TRBD1; V gene: TRBV28; J gene: TRBJ1-2; clone size: once; CDR3 DNA: TGTGCCAGCATACCGGCTGACAGGGGCAATTATTATGGCTACACCTTC; CDR3 protein: CASIPADRGNYYGYTF
D gene: .; V gene: TRBV6-2/TRBV6-3; J gene: TRBJ1-2; clone size: once; CDR3 DNA: TGTGCCAGCAGTTTACTAACCGGAGGGGGGGCCTCTGGCTACACCTTC; CDR3 protein: CASSLLTGGGASGYTF
D gene: .; V gene: TRBV4-3; J gene: TRBJ1-1; clone size: .; CDR3 DNA: TGCGCCAGCAGCAGGTCCGGGGGCACTGAAGCTTTCTTT; CDR3 protein: CASSRSGGTEAFF
D gene: .; V gene: TRBV19; J gene: TRBJ1-5; clone size: .; CDR3 DNA: TGTGCCAGTAGCCGGGACACAGGCAATCAGCCCCAGCATTTT; CDR3 protein: CASSRDTGNQPQHF
D gene: .; V gene: TRBV7-3; J gene: TRBJ2-1; clone size: .; CDR3 DNA: TGTGCCAGCAGCCTGGACTCGTACAATGAGCAGTTCTTC; CDR3 protein: CASSLDSYNEQFF
D gene: TRBD2; V gene: TRBV11-1; J gene: TRBJ2-2; clone size: .; CDR3 DNA: TGTGCCAGCAGAACTAGCGGGAGTAGCGCCGGGGAGCTGTTTTTT; CDR3 protein: CASRTSGSSAGELFF
D gene: .; V gene: TRBV7-8; J gene: TRBJ2-7; clone size: .; CDR3 DNA: TGTGCCAGCAGCTCCATGGCAGGCTCCTACGAGCAGTACTTC; CDR3 protein: CASSSMAGSYEQYF
D gene: .; V gene: TRBV7-2; J gene: TRBJ1-2; clone size: once; CDR3 DNA: TGTGCCAGCAGCGCAGACAGGTTTGACTATGGCTACACCTTC; CDR3 protein: CASSADRFDYGYTF
D gene: .; V gene: TRBV6-6; J gene: TRBJ1-1; clone size: .; CDR3 DNA: TGTGCCAGCAGCATCGGACAGAAGAACACTGAAGCTTTCTTT; CDR3 protein: CASSIGQKNTEAFF
D gene: TRBD1; V gene: TRBV2; J gene: TRBJ1-2; clone size: .; CDR3 DNA: TGTGCCAGCAGTGTAGGACAGGGCGGAGGCTACACCTTC; CDR3 protein: CASSVGQGGGYTF
D gene: TRBD1; V gene: TRBV5-1; J gene: TRBJ1-6; clone size: once; CDR3 DNA: TGCGCCAGCAGCATACGGACAGGGGGCCATTCACCCCTCCACTTT; CDR3 protein: CASSIRTGGHSPLHF
D gene: .; V gene: TRBV9; J gene: TRBJ2-7; clone size: .; CDR3 DNA: TGTGCCAGCAGCGCGGGGAAGGGCGAGCAGTACTTC; CDR3 protein: CASSAGKGEQYF
D gene: .; V gene: TRBV27; J gene: TRBJ1-2; clone size: .; CDR3 DNA: TGTGCCAGCAGTTCCCCGACGGGGGGGAGCGGCTATGGCTACACCTTC; CDR3 protein: CASSSPTGGSGYGYTF
D gene: TRBD1; V gene: TRBV6-6; J gene: TRBJ1-5; clone size: once; CDR3 DNA: TGTGCCAGCAGAGCCGGGACAGGGAAGAATCAGCCCCAGCATTTT; CDR3 protein: CASRAGTGKNQPQHF
D gene: .; V gene: TRBV6-5; J gene: TRBJ1-2; clone size: .; CDR3 DNA: TGTGCCAGCAGTTACTCGCAGGGGCGAAACTATGGCTACACCTTC; CDR3 protein: CASSYSQGRNYGYTF
D gene: .; V gene: TRBV19; J gene: TRBJ1-6; clone size: few; CDR3 DNA: TGTGCCAGTAGACTACAGGTTAATAATTCACCCCTCCACTTT; CDR3 protein: CASRLQVNNSPLHF
D gene: .; V gene: TRBV9; J gene: TRBJ1-2; clone size: .; CDR3 DNA: TGTGCCAGCAGCGTAGGGCAGAACTATGGCTACACCTTC; CDR3 protein: CASSVGQNYGYTF
D gene: .; V gene: TRBV12-3/TRBV12-4; J gene: TRBJ1-1; clone size: .; CDR3 DNA: TGTGCCAGCAGTTTATCCAGGAACACTGAAGCTTTCTTT; CDR3 protein: CASSLSRNTEAFF
D gene: .; V gene: TRBV6-2/TRBV6-3; J gene: TRBJ2-2; clone size: .; CDR3 DNA: TGTGCCAGCAGTACAGGGTACGGGGAGCTGTTTTTT; CDR3 protein: CASSTGYGELFF
D gene: .; V gene: TRBV3-1/TRBV3-2; J gene: TRBJ1-5; clone size: few; CDR3 DNA: TGTGCCAGCAGCCAAGTCTGGGAGGATCAGCCCCAGCATTTT; CDR3 protein: CASSQVWEDQPQHF
D gene: TRBD1; V gene: TRBV28; J gene: TRBJ2-7; clone size: once; CDR3 DNA: TGTGCCAGCAGAACGTACAGGGGGCTGGGAGGCGAGCAGTACTTC; CDR3 protein: CASRTYRGLGGEQYF
D gene: TRBD2; V gene: TRBV27; J gene: TRBJ2-1; clone size: .; CDR3 DNA: TGTGCCAGCAGTTTGGGACTAGCGGGGGGCCTTCAAACCATGCACAATGAGCAGTTCTTC; CDR3 protein: CASSLGLAGGLQTMHNEQFF
D gene: TRBD1; V gene: TRBV28; J gene: TRBJ2-6; clone size: few; CDR3 DNA: TGTGCCAGCCACAGGGGCAGGGGGCGCCCCGCGGGGGCCAACGTCCTGACTTTC; CDR3 protein: CASHRGRGRPAGANVLTF
D gene: .; V gene: TRBV2; J gene: TRBJ2-7; clone size: .; CDR3 DNA: TGTGCCAGGGGGCAGCGATACGAGCAGTACTTC; CDR3 protein: CARGQRYEQYF
D gene: .; V gene: TRBV4-3; J gene: TRBJ1-1; clone size: .; CDR3 DNA: TGCGCCAGCAGCCAATACAGGGACGGTATGAACACTGAAGCTTTCTTT; CDR3 protein: CASSQYRDGMNTEAFF
D gene: TRBD2; V gene: TRBV28; J gene: TRBJ2-1; clone size: .; CDR3 DNA: TGTGCCAGCAGTTTTCGGACTAGCGGGAGGGCCAGTAATGAGCAGTTCTTC; CDR3 protein: CASSFRTSGRASNEQFF
D gene: TRBD2; V gene: TRBV6-5; J gene: TRBJ2-1; clone size: .; CDR3 DNA: TGTGCCAGCAGTCGTAGCGGGAACTACAATGAGCAGTTCTTC; CDR3 protein: CASSRSGNYNEQFF
D gene: .; V gene: TRBV7-2; J gene: TRBJ2-7; clone size: .; CDR3 DNA: TGTGCCAGCAGCTTAGGGCCGGGAGAATACGAGCAGTACTTC; CDR3 protein: CASSLGPGEYEQYF
D gene: TRBD1; V gene: TRBV2; J gene: TRBJ1-1; clone size: .; CDR3 DNA: TGTGCCAGCAGTGGTTTCAGGGGGCTGTACACTGAAGCTTTCTTT; CDR3 protein: CASSGFRGLYTEAFF
D gene: TRBD2; V gene: TRBV9; J gene: TRBJ2-1; clone size: .; CDR3 DNA: TGTGCCAGCAGCCCGGCAACTAGCGGGAGAGTTAATGAGCAGTTCTTC; CDR3 protein: CASSPATSGRVNEQFF
D gene: TRBD1; V gene: TRBV11-2; J gene: TRBJ2-2; clone size: few; CDR3 DNA: TGTGCCAGCAGCCTGGACAGGGTGGGCACCGGGGAGCTGTTTTTT; CDR3 protein: CASSLDRVGTGELFF
D gene: TRBD2; V gene: TRBV3-1/TRBV3-2; J gene: TRBJ2-7; clone size: .; CDR3 DNA: TGTGCCAGCGCATCTAGCGGGGGGGGGCAGTACTTC; CDR3 protein: CASASSGGGQYF
D gene: TRBD2; V gene: TRBV7-6; J gene: TRBJ2-7; clone size: .; CDR3 DNA: TGTGCCAGCAGCTTAGTAGTCGCTTCAGGGACTAGTTCTCCCGAGCAGTACTTC; CDR3 protein: CASSLVVASGTSSPEQYF
D gene: .; V gene: TRBV27; J gene: TRBJ2-7; clone size: .; CDR3 DNA: TGTGCCAGCACGGACCTCGGGGGGCCCTCCTACGAACAGTACTTC; CDR3 protein: CASTDLGGPSYEQYF
D gene: TRBD2; V gene: TRBV2; J gene: TRBJ2-7; clone size: once; CDR3 DNA: TGTGCCAGCAGTGATCCCCCTAGCGGGAATCACGAGCAGTACTTC; CDR3 protein: CASSDPPSGNHEQYF
D gene: .; V gene: TRBV10-3; J gene: TRBJ1-1; clone size: .; CDR3 DNA: TGTGCCATCAGCTCCCGGGGCACTGAAGCTTTCTTT; CDR3 protein: CAISSRGTEAFF
D gene: TRBD1; V gene: TRBV11-2; J gene: TRBJ2-1; clone size: .; CDR3 DNA: TGTGCCAGCAGCCTACTTTCGGGACAGGGAGTCTACAATGAGCAGTTCTTC; CDR3 protein: CASSLLSGQGVYNEQFF
D gene: .; V gene: TRBV11-3; J gene: TRBJ1-6; clone size: .; CDR3 DNA: TGTGCCAGCAGCGAGCGGGCTAGTGGGTCACCCCTCCACTTT; CDR3 protein: CASSERASGSPLHF
D gene: .; V gene: TRBV4-3; J gene: TRBJ1-1; clone size: .; CDR3 DNA: TGCGCCAGCAGCCAGGAGACAGACACTGAAGCTTTCTTT; CDR3 protein: CASSQETDTEAFF
D gene: TRBD1; V gene: TRBV6-5; J gene: TRBJ2-2; clone size: .; CDR3 DNA: TGTGCCAGCAGTTACCAGGGACAGGGAGTAACCGGGGAGCTGTTTTTT; CDR3 protein: CASSYQGQGVTGELFF
D gene: .; V gene: TRBV6-6; J gene: TRBJ1-6; clone size: many; CDR3 DNA: TGTGCCAGCACCCGGCGAGTAGAGGATTCACCCCTCCACTTT; CDR3 protein: CASTRRVEDSPLHF
D gene: TRBD1; V gene: TRBV28; J gene: TRBJ1-1; clone size: .; CDR3 DNA: TGTGCCAGCAGTCGGACTGGACAGGGACGCACTGAAGCTTTCTTT; CDR3 protein: CASSRTGQGRTEAFF